This T cell receptor (beta chain) was identified during a study of cytomegalovirus exposure and HLA in healthy donors. The study's findings and limits: It was only CMV serostatus that was available as immune exposure information.

CDR1 LNHNV and CDR2 YYDKDF come from the germline V gene (reference sequence). This CDR3 is built from 12 residues. V was pared by 5 bases and J by 8 bases, with 9 bases between. Use of 60 Vbeta and 13 Jbeta primers characterized the PCR. Assay used: immunoSEQ multiplex PCR; TCRdb lists only in-frame clones, some missing. The data contain 140,000 to 150,000 clones, around 84% of them singletons. This clone was detected only once. The antigen remains unidentified. Sequenced sample: PBMCs. The sequence came from a boy younger than 10 in good health and CMV-seronegative. The chain joins TRBV15 to TRBJ2-2; D is unclear. As DNA, the CDR3 is TGTGCCACCAGCCGACTCGAGGGGGAGCTGTTTTTT. Amino acid sequence: CATSRLEGELFF. The full variable domain, rest sourced from reference TRBV15 and TRBJ2-2, is DAMVIQNPRYQVTQFGKPVTLSCSQTLNHNVMYWYQQKSSQAPKLLFHYYDKDFNNEADTPDNFQSRRPNTSFCFLDIRSPGLGDTAMYLCATSRLEGELFFGEGSRLTVL.